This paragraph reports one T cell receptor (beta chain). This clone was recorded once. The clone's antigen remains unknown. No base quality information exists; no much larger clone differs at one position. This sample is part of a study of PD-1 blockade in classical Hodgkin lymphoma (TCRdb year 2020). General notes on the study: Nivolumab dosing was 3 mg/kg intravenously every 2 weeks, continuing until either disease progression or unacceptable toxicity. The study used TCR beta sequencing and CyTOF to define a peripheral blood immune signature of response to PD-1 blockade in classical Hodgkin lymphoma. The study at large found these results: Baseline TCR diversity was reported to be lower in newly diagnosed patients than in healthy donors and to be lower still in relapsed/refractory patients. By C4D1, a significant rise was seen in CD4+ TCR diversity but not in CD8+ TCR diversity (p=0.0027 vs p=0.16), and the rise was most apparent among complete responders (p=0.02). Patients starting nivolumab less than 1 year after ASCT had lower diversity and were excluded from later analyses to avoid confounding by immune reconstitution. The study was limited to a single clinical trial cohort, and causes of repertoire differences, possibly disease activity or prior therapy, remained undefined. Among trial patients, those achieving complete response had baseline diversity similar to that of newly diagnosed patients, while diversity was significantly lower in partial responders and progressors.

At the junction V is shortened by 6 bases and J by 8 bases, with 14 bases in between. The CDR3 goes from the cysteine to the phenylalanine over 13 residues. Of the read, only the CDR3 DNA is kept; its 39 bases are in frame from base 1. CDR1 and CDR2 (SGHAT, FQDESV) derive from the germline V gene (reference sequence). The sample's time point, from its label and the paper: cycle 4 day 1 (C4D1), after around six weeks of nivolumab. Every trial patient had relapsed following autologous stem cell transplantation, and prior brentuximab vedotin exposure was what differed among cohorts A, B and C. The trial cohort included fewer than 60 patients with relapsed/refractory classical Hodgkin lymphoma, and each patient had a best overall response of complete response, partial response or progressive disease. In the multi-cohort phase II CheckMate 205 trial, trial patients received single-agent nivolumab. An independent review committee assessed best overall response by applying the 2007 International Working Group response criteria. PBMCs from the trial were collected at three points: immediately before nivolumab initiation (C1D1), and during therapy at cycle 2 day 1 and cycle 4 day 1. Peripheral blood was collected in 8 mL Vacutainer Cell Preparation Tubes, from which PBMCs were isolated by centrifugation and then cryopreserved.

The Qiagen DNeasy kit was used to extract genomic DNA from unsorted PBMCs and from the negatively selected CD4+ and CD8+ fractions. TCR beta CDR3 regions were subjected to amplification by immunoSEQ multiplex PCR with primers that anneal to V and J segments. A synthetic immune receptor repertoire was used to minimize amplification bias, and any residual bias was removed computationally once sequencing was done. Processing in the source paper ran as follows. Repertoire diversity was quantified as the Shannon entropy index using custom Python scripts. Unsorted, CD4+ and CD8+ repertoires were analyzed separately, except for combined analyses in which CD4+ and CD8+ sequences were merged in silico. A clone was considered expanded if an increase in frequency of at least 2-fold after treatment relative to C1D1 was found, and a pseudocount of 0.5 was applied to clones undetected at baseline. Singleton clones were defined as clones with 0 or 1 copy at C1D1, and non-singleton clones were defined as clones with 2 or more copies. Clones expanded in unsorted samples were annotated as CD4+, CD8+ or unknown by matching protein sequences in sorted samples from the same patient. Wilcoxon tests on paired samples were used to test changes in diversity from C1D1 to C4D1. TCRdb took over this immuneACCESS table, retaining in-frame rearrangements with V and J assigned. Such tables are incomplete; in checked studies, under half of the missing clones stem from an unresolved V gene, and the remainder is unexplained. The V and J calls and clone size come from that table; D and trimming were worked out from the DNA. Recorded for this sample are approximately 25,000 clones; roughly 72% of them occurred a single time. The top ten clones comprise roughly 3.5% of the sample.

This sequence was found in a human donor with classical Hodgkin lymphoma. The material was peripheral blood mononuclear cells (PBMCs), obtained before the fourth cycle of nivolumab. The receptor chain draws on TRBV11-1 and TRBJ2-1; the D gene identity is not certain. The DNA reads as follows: TGTGCCAGCAGGGGTCTTGAGGACGATGAGCAGTTCTTC. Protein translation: CASRGLEDDEQFF.